This T cell receptor beta chain is from a study of T cell responses to AZD1222 COVID-19 vaccine. Generated by immunoSEQ multiplex PCR, the TCRdb table keeps only in-frame clones and is missing some. The sample holds 150,000 to 250,000 clones, over 85% seen once. This clonotype originated in an adult who received the AZD1222 COVID-19 vaccine. Sequencing used peripheral blood, obtained 28 days after the second AZD1222 dose.

The CDR3 DNA follows: TGTGCCAGTAGTACTATCACAACTAATGAAAAACTGTTTTTT. Translated, it gives CASSTITTNEKLFF. The rearrangement uses TRBV19 and TRBJ1-4; D is unclear. CDR3 length equals 14 residues. Trimming took off 4 bases at V and 0 bases at J, with 6 bases between the two ends. Germline loops: CDR1 LNHDA, CDR2 SQIVND (reference sequence).